These 27 T cell receptor beta chains came from one sample sequenced in a study of beta chain features in type 1 diabetes. The antigens of these receptors remain unknown. Overall study findings and caveats: TCRB CDR3s from Type 1 diabetes patients were moderately but significantly shorter in all four CD4+ subsets.

Expressed TCRB transcripts were sequenced after all isolated RNA was converted to cDNA. Using immunoSEQ multiplex PCR, the repertoire was profiled, and TCRdb retains in-frame clones only, with some absent. The data contain 200,000 to 300,000 clones, about 15% of them singletons. Source material: naive CD4+ T cells from blood. Receptors were obtained from a man younger than 40 with type 1 diabetes.

DNA for the CDR3: TGTGCCAGCAGCCCCCGGGACAGCACTGAAGCTTTCTTT. It encodes CASSPRDSTEAFF. This chain joins TRBV9 and TRBJ1-1, with 7 bases fitting TRBD1. V shed 4 bases, J shed 4 bases, and the junction held 4 bases outside the gene matches. The CDR3 is 13 amino acids. Germline V CDR1 and CDR2: SGDLS, YYNGEE.

V and J are TRBV5-4 and TRBJ2-7; the D is unclear. V lost 4 bases and J 4 bases, leaving 12 bases between the germline ends. This CDR3 comprises 13 residues. Germline CDR1 is SGHNT and CDR2 is YYREEE (reference sequence). DNA for the CDR3: TGTGCCAGCAGCAATGACTTCCAATACGAGCAGTACTTC. As protein: CASSNDFQYEQYF. Using reference TRBV5-4 and TRBJ2-7 for the parts outside the CDR3, the full variable domain is ETGVTQSPTHLIKTRGQQVTLRCSSQSGHNTVSWYQQALGQGPQFIFQYYREEENGRGNFPPRFSGLQFPNYSSELNVNALELDDSALYLCASSNDFQYEQYFGPGTRLTVT.

This clone was observed a few times. This sequence joins TRBV2 and TRBJ2-3; D may be TRBD2 (5 bases). The V gene lost 8 bases and the J gene lost 0 bases, with 12 bases spanning the gap. From germline, CDR1 is SNHLY and CDR2 FYNNEI. The CDR3 contains 14 residues. Written as DNA, the CDR3 is TGTGCCAGCCTTAGCGTTACTAGCACAGATACGCAGTATTTT. Its translation: CASLSVTSTDTQYF.

Points on this clone: An end of the junction does not agree with germline; a read error may underlie this. This chain joins TRBV9 and TRBJ1-1, with D possibly being TRBD1 (6 bases). Looked up from germline, CDR1 is SGDLS and CDR2 is YYNGEE. The CDR3 covers 15 residues. CDR3 nucleotide sequence: TGTGCCAGCAGCGCGCGACAGGAGATGAACACTGAAACTTTCTTT. Translated, it gives CASSARQEMNTETFF.

This clone was observed a handful of times. The genes are TRBV6-5 and TRBJ1-5; 7 nucleotides align to TRBD1. This CDR3 region has 14 residues. Germline V lookup: CDR1 MNHEY, CDR2 SVGAGI. The junction had 8 bases not matched to a gene; V was cut back by 5 bases and J by 7 bases. The CDR3 DNA reads TGTGCCAGCAGTCGGAACAGGGGTGAGCAGCCCCAGCATTTT. Translation: CASSRNRGEQPQHF.

This clone turned up a few times. The rearrangement uses TRBV10-3 and TRBJ1-2, with a tentative D call TRBD1 (5 bases). The germline V gene has CDR1 ENHRY and CDR2 SYGVKD. The CDR3 is made up of 15 amino acids. The ends were cut back, 0 bases at V and 0 bases at J, with 8 bases in the middle. The CDR3 DNA is TGTGCCATCAGTGAGTCACAGGTTACTAACTATGGCTACACCTTC. Amino acid sequence: CAISESQVTNYGYTF.

The CDR3 coding sequence is TGTGCCAGCAGCTTCCTCCTCCTACAGGGGGCTGGCTACACCTTC. Translating gives CASSFLLLQGAGYTF. V and J are TRBV7-9 and TRBJ1-2; 9 bases are a match to TRBD1. The CDR3 contains 15 residues. The junction had 9 bases not matched to a gene; V was cut back by 3 bases and J by 7 bases. Germline-derived CDR1 and CDR2 are SEHNR and FQNEAQ (reference sequence).

The V call is TRBV19, the J call TRBJ2-1, with TRBD2 identical over 9 bases. V dropped 4 bases and J dropped 9; count of bases not matched to a gene: 10. Germline lookup yields CDR1 LNHDA and CDR2 SQIVND (reference sequence). There are 15 residues in the CDR3. The CDR3 DNA reads as TGTGCCAGTAGTAGGCGGGAGGGCGAGTTGAGTGAGCAGTTCTTC. Translating gives CASSRREGELSEQFF.

This sequence joins TRBV5-6 and TRBJ1-1; D is undetermined. Germline CDR1 reads SGHDT; CDR2 reads YYEEEE. V was trimmed by 2 bases and J by 1 base, leaving 9 bases between them. The CDR3 covers 14 residues. In DNA form, the CDR3 reads TGTGCCAGCAGCTTTTGGGAGAGGAACACTGAAGCTTTCTTT. As protein: CASSFWERNTEAFF.

The chain is built from TRBV19 and TRBJ2-3; 12 bases fit TRBD2. Germline V gene data show CDR1 as LNHDA and CDR2 as SQIVND (reference sequence). This CDR3 has 16 amino acids. Trimming took 5 bases from V and 1 from J; bases not matched to a gene: 4. The CDR3 reads CASSATSGSRTDTQYF. The CDR3, as DNA: TGTGCCAGTAGTGCGACTAGCGGGAGTCGCACAGATACGCAGTATTTT.

This clone showed up many times. V gene TRBV15 combines with J gene TRBJ2-1; a weak D match, TRBD1 (6 bases). This CDR3 contains 16 residues. Germline V gives CDR1 LNHNV, CDR2 YYDKDF (reference sequence). V lost 5 bases and J lost 6, with 20 bases in between. CDR3 protein: CATSPGDIDRSNEQFF. The CDR3 DNA is TGTGCCACCAGCCCTGGGGATATAGACAGGAGCAATGAGCAGTTCTTC.

Only a few counts were recorded for this clone. The chain links TRBV4-1 to TRBJ2-2; D may be TRBD1 (5 bases). Per germline, CDR1 MGHRA and CDR2 YSYEKL. This CDR3 has 17 amino acids. The V and J ends lost 0 bases and 3 bases respectively, with 14 bases between them. CDR3 amino acids: CASSQDLPGKYTGELFF. DNA of the CDR3: TGCGCCAGCAGCCAAGATCTCCCAGGGAAGTACACCGGGGAGCTGTTTTTT.

The chain employs TRBV18 and TRBJ2-5; D gene uncertain. Trimming pared 3 bases from V and 1 base from J, leaving 9 bases between. CDR1 KGHSH and CDR2 LQKENI come from the germline V gene. The CDR3 loop spans 14 amino acids. The CDR3 loop reads CASSPIPGQETQYF. DNA for the CDR3: TGTGCCAGCTCACCCATACCCGGCCAAGAGACCCAGTACTTC.

As for this clone: Relative to the germline gene, one junction end is altered; a read error may explain this. The J gene is TRBJ2-1, the V gene TRBV18, with TRBD1 identical over 7 bases. From germline, CDR1 is KGHSH and CDR2 LQKENI. The CDR3 loop spans 15 amino acids. The CDR3 loop reads CASSPRTGPQDEQFF. CDR3 DNA: TGTGCCAGCTCCCCACGGACAGGTCCCCAGGATGAGCAGTTCTTC.

This clone was recorded a few times. This sequence joins TRBV29-1 and TRBJ2-2; D is possibly TRBD2 (6 bases). Trimming removed 6 bases from V and 1 base from J, with 9 bases in between. From germline, CDR1 is SQVTM and CDR2 ANQGSEA. The CDR3 has 13 amino acids. The CDR3: CSVRDLNTGELFF. The CDR3 coding sequence is TGCAGCGTCAGGGACTTGAACACCGGGGAGCTGTTTTTT.

This clone was detected a few times. The chain uses TRBV4-2 and TRBJ1-1; D gene uncertain. The CDR3 runs 14 residues. Germline V lookup: CDR1 LGHNA, CDR2 YNFKEQ. Between the trimmed V and J ends, which lost 2 bases and 1 base, there was a span of 8 bases. This CDR3 reads CASSQTSGNTEAFF. The CDR3 DNA is TGTGCCAGCAGCCAAACTTCCGGGAACACTGAAGCTTTCTTT.

About this clone: The sample holds other DNA sequences that translate to the same CDR3. The V and J genes are TRBV5-1 and TRBJ2-5; possible D gene TRBD1, 6 bases. Germline loops: CDR1 SGHRS, CDR2 YFSETQ. This CDR3 has 12 residues. Trimming removed 4 bases at V and 2 bases at J, with 6 bases between. The CDR3, as DNA: TGCGCCAGCAGCGGACAGCAAGAGACCCAGTACTTC. It translates to CASSGQQETQYF.

This chain uses TRBV29-1 with TRBJ1-2; maybe TRBD1 (6 bases). Looked up from germline, CDR1 is SQVTM and CDR2 is ANQGSEA. V gave up 5 bases and J gave up 8 bases, with 18 bases separating them. The CDR3 length is 13 residues. The CDR3 DNA is TGCAGCGTTCATAAAGGGGCCAGGGGCGGCTACACCTTC. Translated: CSVHKGARGGYTF. The full variable domain, its missing parts supplied by reference TRBV29-1 and TRBJ1-2, is SAVISQKPSRDICQRGTSLTIQCQVDSQVTMMFWYRQQPGQSLTLIATANQGSEATYESGFVIDKFPISRPNLTFSTLTVSNMSPEDSSIYLCSVHKGARGGYTFGSGTRLTVV.

The rearrangement uses TRBV6-1 and TRBJ2-7; TRBD1 matches 8 bases. This CDR3 is built from 15 residues. Germline V CDR1 and CDR2: MNHNS, SASEGT. With 4 bases clipped from V and 4 bases from J, the junction kept 9 bases outside the gene matches. CDR3 DNA sequence: TGTGCCAGCAGTGGGGCCGGGACAGGAGAATACGAGCAGTACTTC. Translating it yields CASSGAGTGEYEQYF.

This clone was observed a handful of times. At one end, the junction sequence differs from germline, possibly due to a read error. CDR3 sequence: CASSVGASGRYSEQFF. In nucleotides, the CDR3 is TGTGCCAGCAGCGTAGGGGCTAGCGGGAGGTACAGTGAGCAGTTCTTC. The rearrangement uses TRBV9 and TRBJ2-1; 11 nucleotides align to TRBD2. Per the germline V gene, CDR1 is SGDLS and CDR2 is YYNGEE. The CDR3 is 16 amino acids.

This clone was counted only a few times. V gene TRBV30 combines with J gene TRBJ1-4; D is unclear. Germline V lookup: CDR1 GTSNPN, CDR2 SVGIG (reference sequence). The CDR3 is 14 amino acids. V was clipped by 0 bases and J by 5 bases, with 10 bases between them. The CDR3 DNA is TGTGCCTGGAGTGTCCCAGGTCTCAATGAAAAACTGTTTTTT. As protein: CAWSVPGLNEKLFF.

This clone has only a few counts. J is TRBJ2-1 and V is TRBV12-5; TRBD2 is a possible D gene (6 bases). This CDR3 has 14 amino acids. The V end lost 6 bases, the J end lost 0 bases, and 9 bases lay between the germline ends. Germline V gives CDR1 LGHNT, CDR2 FRNRAP. The chain's CDR3 is CASGGGSSYNEQFF. The CDR3 DNA follows: TGTGCTAGTGGGGGGGGAAGCTCCTACAATGAGCAGTTCTTC.

This clone turned up a few times. Here the CDR3 DNA reads TGTGCCATCAGTACCCAGGGTCCCCTCCACTTT. This translates into CAISTQGPLHF. The chain has TRBV10-3 and TRBJ1-6; tentatively, D is TRBD1 (5 bases). This CDR3 is 11 amino acids long. Germline V gene data show CDR1 as ENHRY and CDR2 as SYGVKD. Trimming shortened V by 5 bases and J by 13 bases, and 9 bases separated the two germline ends.

In its sample, this clone was seen a few times. The chain links TRBV19 to TRBJ1-5; D is uncertain. Germline assignment: CDR1 LNHDA and CDR2 SQIVND (reference sequence). The CDR3 extends over 15 amino acids. V shed 3 bases and J shed 0 bases, with 9 bases lying between them. The CDR3 region is CASSIWAYSNQPQHF. CDR3 nucleotides: TGTGCCAGTAGTATCTGGGCATATAGCAATCAGCCCCAGCATTTT.

This clone was counted between two and nine times. This chain uses TRBV30 with TRBJ1-1; 9 bases are a match to TRBD1. The V and J ends lost 2 bases and 10 bases, in that order; junction bases with no gene match: 8. The CDR3 runs to 13 residues. CDR1 is GTSNPN and CDR2 is SVGIG in the germline V gene (reference sequence). CDR3 DNA sequence: TGTGCCTGGAGTCCCGGGACAGGGCTCGGAGCTTTCTTT. The encoded protein is CAWSPGTGLGAFF.

The V gene is TRBV7-6, the J gene TRBJ2-5; the D gene is possibly TRBD1 (7 bases). The CDR3 sequence is 15 residues long. Trimming took 5 bases from V and 5 from J, leaving 18 bases between them. Looked up from germline, CDR1 is SGHVS and CDR2 is FNYEAQ. The CDR3: CASSPGGLARETQYF. Written as DNA, the CDR3 is TGTGCCAGCAGCCCAGGGGGGCTAGCGAGGGAGACCCAGTACTTC.

The CDR3: CASGRGTTGREQYF. As DNA, the CDR3 is TGTGCCAGCGGAAGAGGGACTACTGGTCGGGAGCAGTACTTC. The chain links TRBV6-5 to TRBJ2-7; 7 nucleotides line up with TRBD2. The CDR3 extends over 14 amino acids. The V and J ends lost 8 bases and 7 bases, in that order; junction bases with no gene match: 14. Germline CDR1 is MNHEY and CDR2 is SVGAGI.